A selection of T cell receptor beta chains follows, all from one sample in a study of cytotoxic CD8 clonotypes in ibrutinib-treated CLL. The table came from immunoSEQ multiplex PCR; TCRdb's copy has only in-frame clones and leaves some out. The sample yields around 97,000 clones, 60% to 80% seen once. The material was PBMCs, obtained after 12 months of ibrutinib treatment. The receptors stem from a human donor with chronic lymphocytic leukemia. CDR3s include the opening cysteine and the closing phenylalanine or tryptophan. A D gene is named only where the DNA matches it firmly. Not every row has a clone size; where given, it reads once, few, many or a size class.

size: .; V: TRBV5-1; J: TRBJ2-7; D: TRBD1; DNA: TGCGCCAGCGGGGACAGAGGCTACGAGCAGTACTTC; CDR3: CASGDRGYEQYF
size: .; V: TRBV5-1; J: TRBJ2-3; D: TRBD1; DNA: TGCGCCAGCAGCCCCGGGACAGGGGTTCGATGGACAGATACGCAGTATTTT; CDR3: CASSPGTGVRWTDTQYF
size: once; V: TRBV7-2; J: TRBJ1-2; D: .; DNA: TGTGCCAGCAGCTTATACACGTCGCTCTATGGCTACACCTTC; CDR3: CASSLYTSLYGYTF
size: few; V: TRBV7-8; J: TRBJ2-2; D: TRBD1; DNA: TGTGCCTCCAGGGACAGGGGAAACACCGGGGAGCTGTTTTTT; CDR3: CASRDRGNTGELFF
size: .; V: TRBV18; J: TRBJ2-2; D: .; DNA: TGTGCCAGCTCACCACAACAGGGAAGGGCCACCGGGGAGCTGTTTTTT; CDR3: CASSPQQGRATGELFF
size: .; V: TRBV4-2; J: TRBJ2-1; D: TRBD2; DNA: TGTGCCAGCAGCCAAGTTATGGCGGGGGGGCCAAATGAGCAGTTCTTC; CDR3: CASSQVMAGGPNEQFF
size: .; V: TRBV7-2; J: TRBJ2-7; D: .; DNA: TGTGCCAGCAGCTTAGAAGGGGACGAGCAGTACTTC; CDR3: CASSLEGDEQYF
size: .; V: TRBV27; J: TRBJ2-1; D: TRBD2; DNA: TGTGCCAGCCTCAGCTTTTCCGGGACTAGCGACAATGAGCAGTTCTTC; CDR3: CASLSFSGTSDNEQFF
size: .; V: TRBV6-1; J: TRBJ2-5; D: .; DNA: TGTGCCAGCAGTAGCATACGAAAAGAGACCCAGTACTTC; CDR3: CASSSIRKETQYF
size: .; V: TRBV18; J: TRBJ2-7; D: TRBD1; DNA: TGTGCCAGCTCACCGGGACAGGGGGCGTCCGAGCAGTACTTC; CDR3: CASSPGQGASEQYF
size: few; V: TRBV11-3; J: TRBJ2-3; D: .; DNA: TGTGCCAGCAGCCCCCTGGAAGATACGCAGTATTTT; CDR3: CASSPLEDTQYF
size: medium-sized; V: TRBV2; J: TRBJ1-4; D: .; DNA: TGTGCCAGCAGTGATCGGGGGCCTAGTGAAAAACTGTTTTTT; CDR3: CASSDRGPSEKLFF
size: .; V: TRBV5-1; J: TRBJ2-2; D: .; DNA: TGCGCCAGCAGCCCGTTACCGAACACCGGGGAGCTGTTTTTT; CDR3: CASSPLPNTGELFF
size: .; V: TRBV18; J: TRBJ1-2; D: .; DNA: TGTGCCAGCTCACAGACAGATCGGTATGGCTACACCTTC; CDR3: CASSQTDRYGYTF
size: .; V: TRBV5-6; J: TRBJ1-2; D: TRBD1; DNA: TGTGCCAGCAGCTTGACGACAGGGTACCACACCTTC; CDR3: CASSLTTGYHTF
size: .; V: TRBV5-1; J: TRBJ2-5; D: TRBD1; DNA: TGCGCCAGCAGCATCGACAGGGCCCCCTTCCAGTACTTC; CDR3: CASSIDRAPFQYF
size: .; V: TRBV30; J: TRBJ1-2; D: .; DNA: TGTGCCTGGAGGGGTCCCGGAGCTAACTATGGCTACACCTTC; CDR3: CAWRGPGANYGYTF
size: .; V: TRBV6-5; J: TRBJ2-2; D: TRBD1; DNA: TGTGCCAGCAGTCGTGGACAGGCCGGGGAGCTGTTTTTT; CDR3: CASSRGQAGELFF
size: .; V: TRBV5-1; J: TRBJ1-2; D: TRBD1; DNA: TGCGCCAGCAGCTTGACTGGACAGGGGACCAAATATGGCTACACCTTC; CDR3: CASSLTGQGTKYGYTF
size: .; V: TRBV5-1; J: TRBJ1-5; D: .; DNA: TGCGCCAGCAGCTCTCTGGGCGCGCAGCCCCAGCATTTT; CDR3: CASSSLGAQPQHF